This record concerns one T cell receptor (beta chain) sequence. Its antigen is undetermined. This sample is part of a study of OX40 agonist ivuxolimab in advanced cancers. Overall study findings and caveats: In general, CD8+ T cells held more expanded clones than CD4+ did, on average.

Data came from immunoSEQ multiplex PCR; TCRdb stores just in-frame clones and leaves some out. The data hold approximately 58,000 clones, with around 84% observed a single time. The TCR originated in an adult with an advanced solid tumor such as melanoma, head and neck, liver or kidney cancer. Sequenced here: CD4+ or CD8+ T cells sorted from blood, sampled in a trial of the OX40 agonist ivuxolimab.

Here the CDR3 reads CASSRSSGEYGYTF. As DNA, the CDR3 is TGTGCCAGCAGCCGAAGTTCAGGGGAATATGGCTACACCTTC. J is TRBJ1-2 and V is TRBV5-5; D is possibly TRBD1 (6 bases). V lost 4 bases to trimming and J lost 5 bases, with 15 bases between them. The germline V gene encodes CDR1 SGHKS and CDR2 YYEKEE (reference sequence). This CDR3 is 14 amino acids long. Full variable domain (outside the CDR3, taken from reference TRBV5-5 and TRBJ1-2): DAGVTQSPTHLIKTRGQQVTLRCSPISGHKSVSWYQQVLGQGPQFIFQYYEKEERGRGNFPDRFSARQFPNYSSELNVNALLLGDSALYLCASSRSSGEYGYTFGSGTRLTVV.